Sequencing of this T cell receptor beta chain was carried out in a study of vaccination effects on CD4 cells after COVID-19. Notes on the study in general: Convalescent patients were scarce, and early post-infection timepoints were absent.

CD4+ T cells were isolated after less than 13 days of culture. Vaccine administered to participants consisted of two doses of either BNT162b2 or mRNA-1273. Negative nucleocapsid antibody tests before and after vaccination confirmed no previous SARS-CoV-2 infection. From germline, CDR1 is MNHEY and CDR2 SVGAGI. Between the trimmed V and J ends, which lost 5 bases and 3 bases, there was a span of 14 bases. This CDR3 is built from 15 residues. For this clone: Antigen specificity is unknown.

This table comes from immunoSEQ multiplex PCR, and its TCRdb copy is limited to in-frame clones, with some not included. The sample lists about 71,000 clones, more than 60% occurring once. The chain links TRBV6-5 to TRBJ1-5, with D possibly being TRBD1 (6 bases). The specimen was CD4+ T cells from PBMCs cultured without peptide, collected after COVID-19 vaccination. The clonotype comes from a human donor who received a COVID-19 vaccine. This CDR3 is CASSRNRAVNQPQHF. The CDR3 DNA is TGTGCCAGCAGTAGGAACAGGGCCGTCAATCAGCCCCAGCATTTT.